This T cell receptor (beta chain) stems from a study of blood T cell repertoires in COVID-19. Turning to the study itself: The United States, Italy and Spain provided the acute and convalescent COVID-19 samples. From T cells, B-cell-depleted T cells, or PBMCs came the material, which was cDNA or gDNA.

Before being deemed recovered, Cohort 3 donors had two negative PCRs, clearance, or symptom resolution. This CDR3 is 16 amino acids long. Unmatched junction bases numbered 7, after V lost 6 bases and J lost 1 base. Germline V gene lookup returns CDR1 MDHEN and CDR2 SYDVKM. Sequenced by immunoSEQ multiplex PCR; TCRdb stores in-frame clones only, minus some. The repertoire holds 370,000 or so clones, with about 89% as singletons. Sequencing used PBMCs or T cells enriched from blood (not recorded which). The J gene is TRBJ2-2, the V gene TRBV28; 8 nucleotides line up with TRBD2. This TCR derives from a man aged 25-45 years who had recovered from COVID-19. The CDR3 nucleotides are TGTGCCAGCAGACCCGCCGGGACTAGGAACACCGGGGAGCTGTTTTTT. The encoded protein is CASRPAGTRNTGELFF.